Each of the 5 T cell receptor beta chains below was sequenced from the same sample in a study of CD8 T cells in Susac syndrome. A quantity of roughly 0.5 to 1 ug RNA underwent reverse transcription using random hexamers. TCRdb re-called the immunoSEQ multiplex PCR reads with MiXCR, one entry per CDR3 protein. Of more than 150,000 distinct CDR3 sequences in the sample, roughly 94% were seen once. Sequencing was carried out using CD8+ T cells from PBMCs. The receptors originated from a human donor with Susac syndrome.

The chain joins TRBV7-2 to TRBJ1-2; 8 bases line up with TRBD1. The trim removed 5 bases at V and 4 bases at J, leaving 6 bases unmatched. In germline, CDR1 is SGHTA, CDR2 FQGNSA. The CDR3 runs 14 residues. Written as DNA, the CDR3 is TGTGCCAGCAGCACAGGGGGAATGGGCTATGGCTACACCTTC. Protein product: CASSTGGMGYGYTF.

The chain employs TRBV9 and TRBJ2-3, with 9 bases fitting TRBD1. V dropped 4 bases and J dropped 4; count of bases not matched to a gene: 7. The CDR3 covers 15 residues. In germline, CDR1 is SGDLS, CDR2 YYNGEE. The CDR3, as DNA: TGTGCCAGCAGCATTACAGGGGGCATGCCAGATACGCAGTATTTT. Translated, it gives CASSITGGMPDTQYF.

The V gene is TRBV25-1, the J gene TRBJ2-7; 9 bases fit TRBD2. In germline, CDR1 is MGHDK, CDR2 SYGVNS. There are 15 residues in the CDR3. V was pared by 4 bases and J by 3 bases, with 7 bases of the junction left unmatched. The DNA of the CDR3 is TGTGCCAGCAGTGCCTGGACTAGCGAGGGCTACGAGCAGTACTTC. Translating gives CASSAWTSEGYEQYF.

The chain combines TRBV6-5 with TRBJ1-3; D is unresolved. In germline, CDR1 is MNHEY, CDR2 SVGAGI. This CDR3 is 14 amino acids long. Trimming pared 0 bases from V and 2 bases from J, leaving 5 bases between. The DNA for the CDR3 is TGTGCCAGCAGTTACTCTAGGACTGGAAACACCATATATTTT. Residues: CASSYSRTGNTIYF.

The genes are TRBV15 and TRBJ2-2; 7 bases are a match to TRBD1. CDR1 is LNHNV, CDR2 YYDKDF, per germline (reference sequence). The CDR3 loop spans 17 amino acids. Germline trimming cut 6 bases from V and 4 bases from J; bases unmatched to any gene: 14. CDR3 in amino acids: CATRAPATGRGTGELFF. CDR3 in DNA: TGTGCCACCAGAGCTCCCGCGACAGGGCGAGGCACCGGGGAGCTGTTTTTT.